Each of the 21 T cell receptor beta chains below was sequenced from the same sample in a study of blood T cell repertoires in COVID-19. Using immunoSEQ multiplex PCR, the repertoire was profiled, and TCRdb retains in-frame clones only, with some absent. The sample has 49,000 or so clones, approximately 88% seen once. Material: peripheral blood. The receptors come from a middle-aged man with acute or convalescent COVID-19.

This clone was observed a single time. The rearrangement uses TRBV25-1 and TRBJ1-1; 7 nucleotides match TRBD1. Per the germline V gene, CDR1 is MGHDK and CDR2 is SYGVNS. V lost 6 bases to trimming and J lost 0 bases; unmatched junction nucleotides: 7. The CDR3 loop spans 15 amino acids. CDR3 bases: TGTGCCAGCAGCCAGACCGGGACAGTGAACACTGAAGCTTTCTTT. This gives the protein CASSQTGTVNTEAFF.

CDR3 protein: CASSLDSNSWEPQHF. CDR3 sequence (DNA): TGTGCCAGCAGCTTAGATTCTAACAGCTGGGAGCCCCAGCATTTT. This chain uses TRBV7-9 with TRBJ1-5; no reliable D call. Germline CDR1 and CDR2: SEHNR and FQNEAQ (reference sequence). The CDR3 extends over 15 amino acids. V shed 1 base and J shed 8 bases, with 15 bases lying between them. The full variable domain, with the rest looked up from reference TRBV7-9 and TRBJ1-5, is DTGVSQNPRHKITKRGQNVTFRCDPISEHNRLYWYRQTLGQGPEFLTYFQNEAQLEKSRLLSDRFSAERPKGSFSTLEIQRTEQGDSAMYLCASSLDSNSWEPQHFGDGTRLSIL.

The J gene is TRBJ2-5, the V gene TRBV5-1; 10 nucleotides match TRBD2. Unmatched junction bases numbered 6, after V lost 4 bases and J lost 0 bases. The germline CDR1 and CDR2 sequences are SGHRS and YFSETQ. This CDR3 has 16 residues. Written as DNA, the CDR3 is TGCGCCAGCAGCCCCCTGGGACTAGCGAACCAAGAGACCCAGTACTTC. This gives the protein CASSPLGLANQETQYF.

The chain is built from TRBV3-1 (or the pseudogene TRBV3-2) and TRBJ1-3; TRBD1 might be the D (5 bases). The CDR3 has 16 residues. Germline CDR1 reads LGHDT; CDR2 reads YNNKEL (reference sequence). Between the trimmed V and J ends, which lost 1 base and 0 bases, there was a span of 10 bases. CDR3 DNA: TGTGCCAGCAGCCAAGGATGGGGCCCCTCTGGAAACACCATATATTTT. Amino acids: CASSQGWGPSGNTIYF.

The chain is built from TRBV27 and TRBJ2-6, with D possibly matching TRBD1 (6 bases). With 6 bases removed from V and 2 bases from J, the gap between germline ends came to 11 bases. The CDR3 has 15 amino acids. In germline, CDR1 is MNHEY, CDR2 SMNVEV (reference sequence). The CDR3 loop reads CASSRTEAGANVLTF. For the CDR3, the DNA is TGTGCCAGCAGCCGGACAGAGGCTGGGGCCAACGTCCTGACTTTC.

The chain has TRBV3-1 (or the pseudogene TRBV3-2) and TRBJ2-5; the match to TRBD1 covers 8 bases. The CDR3 is 16 amino acids. Looked up from germline, CDR1 is LGHDT and CDR2 is YNNKEL (reference sequence). The trim removed 4 bases at V and 3 bases at J, leaving 10 bases unmatched. CDR3 protein: CASSPRLDRAEETQYF. The CDR3, as DNA: TGTGCCAGCAGCCCGCGATTGGACAGGGCCGAAGAGACCCAGTACTTC.

The chain recombines TRBV7-2 with TRBJ2-1; 14 bases match TRBD2. In germline, CDR1 is SGHTA, CDR2 FQGNSA. This CDR3 spans 19 amino acids. The trim removed 5 bases at V and 0 bases at J, leaving 9 bases unmatched. CDR3 amino acids: CASSRVTGTSGGSYNEQFF. The CDR3 coding sequence is TGTGCCAGCAGCCGTGTGACCGGGACTAGCGGGGGCTCCTACAATGAGCAGTTCTTC.

The chain employs TRBV27 and TRBJ1-5; the D is unclear. The CDR3 extends over 13 amino acids. Trimming shortened V by 8 bases and J by 0 bases, and 8 bases separated the two germline ends. Germline V gives CDR1 MNHEY, CDR2 SMNVEV (reference sequence). The CDR3, as DNA: TGTGCCAGCGGCACATATAGCAATCAGCCCCAGCATTTT. Its translation: CASGTYSNQPQHF.

This chain uses TRBV28 with TRBJ2-7; 7 bases are a match to TRBD2. The CDR3 sequence is 16 residues long. Germline V CDR1 and CDR2: MDHEN, SYDVKM. V trimming: 3 bases; J trimming: 0 bases; junction bases outside the gene matches: 8. The CDR3 DNA sequence: TGTGCCAGCAGTTTCAAGCGGGGCCGTGGCTCCTACGAGCAGTACTTC. Its protein is CASSFKRGRGSYEQYF.

This clone was seen only once. The V call is TRBV5-4, the J call TRBJ2-7, with TRBD1 matching over 7 bases. The CDR3 sequence is 17 residues long. Germline CDR1 is SGHNT and CDR2 is YYREEE (reference sequence). Germline trimming cut 4 bases from V and 4 bases from J; bases unmatched to any gene: 17. CDR3 loop: CASSDQLDRVRLYEQYF. CDR3 in DNA: TGTGCCAGCAGCGACCAACTTGACAGGGTTCGTCTATACGAGCAGTACTTC.

Here the CDR3 reads CATSDRGGMGNQPQHF. In DNA form, the CDR3 reads TGTGCCACCAGTGATAGAGGGGGCATGGGCAATCAGCCCCAGCATTTT. This chain uses TRBV24-1 with TRBJ1-5; 7 bases agree with TRBD1. Germline values: CDR1 KGHDR, CDR2 SFDVKD. The trim removed 3 bases at V and 2 bases at J, leaving 6 bases unmatched. The CDR3 sequence is 16 residues long.

This sequence joins TRBV28 and TRBJ1-1, with 7 bases lining up with TRBD1. Germline CDR1 is MDHEN and CDR2 is SYDVKM. The CDR3 runs 15 residues. V was pared by 7 bases and J by 0 bases, with 8 bases of the junction left unmatched. CDR3 protein: CASKRYTGVNTEAFF. CDR3 in DNA: TGTGCCAGCAAACGCTACACAGGGGTGAACACTGAAGCTTTCTTT.

Here the CDR3 reads CASSKLAGGPDTQYF. CDR3 nucleotide sequence: TGTGCCAGCAGTAAACTAGCGGGAGGGCCAGATACGCAGTATTTT. This rearrangement joins TRBV6-5 to TRBJ2-3, with 13 bases identical to TRBD2. Germline V gene data show CDR1 as MNHEY and CDR2 as SVGAGI. The V gene end was trimmed by 5 bases and the J gene end by 4 bases; junction bases not matched to a gene: 3. The CDR3 totals 15 residues.

The V and J genes are TRBV27 and TRBJ2-2; TRBD1 matches at 8 bases. CDR3 length: 16 amino acids. Germline CDR1 and CDR2: MNHEY and SMNVEV (reference sequence). V was clipped by 3 bases and J by 1 base; unmatched bases: 4. CDR3 in DNA: TGTGCCAGCAGTTTTTATGGGACAGGGAACACCGGGGAGCTGTTTTTT. Residues: CASSFYGTGNTGELFF.

The rearrangement links TRBV9 to TRBJ1-1, with 9 bases lining up with TRBD1. Trimming took 2 bases from V and 6 from J; bases not matched to a gene: 11. The CDR3 has 16 amino acids. Per the germline V gene, CDR1 is SGDLS and CDR2 is YYNGEE. The CDR3, as DNA: TGTGCCAGCAGCGTGGGGGGCCCGGGACAGGGTGCTGAAGCTTTCTTT. Protein: CASSVGGPGQGAEAFF.

The chain couples TRBV30 to TRBJ2-1; possible D gene TRBD2, 6 bases. V was pared by 0 bases and J by 7 bases, with 16 bases between. This CDR3 is 15 amino acids long. Germline V gene sequence: CDR1 GTSNPN, CDR2 SVGIG (reference sequence). CDR3 residues: CAWSVGSQSGNEQFF. For the CDR3, the DNA is TGTGCCTGGAGTGTCGGGAGCCAATCTGGGAATGAGCAGTTCTTC.

This chain connects TRBV9 to TRBJ2-1, with 10 bases lining up with TRBD2. Germline trimming cut 4 bases from V and 7 bases from J; bases unmatched to any gene: 8. Germline-derived CDR1 and CDR2 are SGDLS and YYNGEE. The CDR3 is made up of 15 amino acids. CDR3 residues: CASSLGNSGRNEQFF. Here the CDR3 DNA reads TGTGCCAGCAGCCTTGGAAATAGCGGGAGGAATGAGCAGTTCTTC.

The J gene is TRBJ1-5, the V gene TRBV6-5; D is ambiguous. Germline CDR1 and CDR2: MNHEY and SVGAGI. The CDR3 runs 13 residues. V shed 10 bases and J shed 5 bases, with 15 bases lying between them. The CDR3 here is CATDSIFYQPQHF. In nucleotides, the CDR3 is TGTGCCACCGACTCGATTTTTTATCAGCCCCAGCATTTT.

This chain links TRBV4-2 with TRBJ2-7, with TRBD1 as a possible D gene (5 bases). This CDR3 has 12 amino acids. V gave up 3 bases and J gave up 9 bases, with 12 bases separating them. Germline values: CDR1 LGHNA, CDR2 YNFKEQ. CDR3 DNA: TGTGCCAGCAGCCAGATTGCAGGGTTGCAGTACTTC. As protein: CASSQIAGLQYF.

The rearrangement links TRBV9 to TRBJ1-2; D gene unclear. The CDR3 length is 12 residues. Trimming took off 0 bases at V and 6 bases at J, with 6 bases between the two ends. CDR1 and CDR2 (germline): SGDLS, YYNGEE. In DNA, the CDR3 is TGTGCCAGCAGCGTAGCGCGTAATGGCTACACCTTC. As protein: CASSVARNGYTF. The whole variable domain, remainder taken from reference TRBV9 and TRBJ1-2, is DSGVTQTPKHLITATGQRVTLRCSPRSGDLSVYWYQQSLDQGLQFLIQYYNGEERAKGNILERFSAQQFPDLHSELNLSSLELGDSALYFCASSVARNGYTFGSGTRLTVV.

This clone showed up just once. The chain uses TRBV30 and TRBJ2-1; D might be TRBD1 (6 bases). The germline V gene has CDR1 GTSNPN and CDR2 SVGIG (reference sequence). Trimming removed 5 bases at V and 0 bases at J, with 8 bases between. The CDR3 length is 13 residues. The CDR3 protein is CAWDRSSYNEQFF. CDR3 bases: TGTGCCTGGGACAGGAGCTCCTACAATGAGCAGTTCTTC.